The 15 T cell receptor beta chains reported below all come from one sample, sequenced in a study of CD8+CD57+ T cells in acquired aplastic anemia. The use of genomic DNA as template underpinned the TCR beta VDJ and CDR3 profiling. TCRdb analysed the reads with MiXCR anew, one entry per CDR3 protein. The sample has tens of thousands of distinct CDR3 sequences, 65% to 70% seen once; the top ten hold 20% to 30%. The sequenced sample was sorted CD4+, CD8+, or CD8+CD57+ T cells (not recorded which) from PBMCs. These receptors were taken from a human donor in good health, serving as a control.

The V gene is TRBV24-1, the J gene TRBJ2-1; 11 bases are shared with TRBD2. The CDR3 sequence is 15 residues long. The J segment lost 4 bases and the V segment lost 3 bases, leaving 1 base of the junction unmatched. Germline CDR1 is KGHDR and CDR2 is SFDVKD. The CDR3 protein is CATSDTSGSYNEQFF. The CDR3 DNA sequence: TGTGCCACCAGTGATACTAGCGGGAGTTACAATGAGCAGTTCTTC.

The chain combines TRBV9 with TRBJ2-1; 10 nucleotides line up with TRBD2. The V gene's germline CDR1 is SGDLS and CDR2 YYNGEE. The CDR3 totals 16 residues. The V and J ends lost 0 bases and 10 bases, in that order; junction bases with no gene match: 10. The CDR3 is CASSVARASGSSEQFF. The CDR3 DNA follows: TGTGCCAGCAGCGTAGCCCGGGCTAGCGGGAGTAGCGAGCAGTTCTTC.

This chain links TRBV10-3 with TRBJ1-2, with D possibly TRBD1 on 6 matching bases. The CDR3 is 14 residues long. The V end lost 0 bases, the J end lost 8 bases, and 13 bases lay between the germline ends. The germline gives CDR1 ENHRY, CDR2 SYGVKD. In DNA form, the CDR3 reads TGTGCCATCAGTGAGTCGTCGGGGGCACAAGGCTACACCTTC. This translates into CAISESSGAQGYTF.

Relative to its sample, this clonotype is medium-sized (0.01 to 0.1%). The J gene is TRBJ2-1, the V gene TRBV6-4, with D perhaps TRBD1 or TRBD2 (5 bases each). CDR1 MRHNA and CDR2 SNTAGT come from the germline V gene. CDR3 length equals 14 residues. Trimming stripped 2 bases from V and 5 bases from J, with 10 bases between. The CDR3 reads CASSDGTENNEQFF. The CDR3 DNA reads TGTGCCAGCAGTGACGGGACGGAAAACAATGAGCAGTTCTTC.

This clonotype was counted a few times. V and J are TRBV29-1 and TRBJ1-2; no clear D gene. The V and J ends lost 3 bases and 4 bases respectively, with 9 bases between them. Germline values: CDR1 SQVTM, CDR2 ANQGSEA. The CDR3 runs to 12 residues. The DNA of the CDR3 is TGCAGCGTTGATACAATAGGCTATGGCTACACCTTC. It encodes CSVDTIGYGYTF.

The rearrangement joins TRBV7-4 to TRBJ1-6, with D hard to call. Between the trimmed V and J ends, which lost 3 bases and 7 bases, there was a span of 13 bases. Germline V CDR1 and CDR2: SGHVT, SQSDAQ. The CDR3 totals 15 residues. This chain's CDR3 is CASSFTGAGNSPLHF. The CDR3 DNA sequence: TGTGCCAGCAGCTTTACCGGCGCGGGGAATTCACCCCTCCACTTT.

This clonotype was seen just once. The chain is built from TRBV20-1 and TRBJ2-1, with 9 bases aligning to TRBD2. V gave up 5 bases and J gave up 13 bases; unmatched junction bases: 6. CDR3 length: 11 amino acids. The germline V gene encodes CDR1 DFQATT and CDR2 SNEGSKA (reference sequence). In DNA form, the CDR3 reads TGCAGTGCTTTGGCTAGCGGGGTACAGTTCTTC. Its protein is CSALASGVQFF.

This clonotype is a singleton in its sample. V usage is TRBV7-9 and J usage is TRBJ1-2, with a possible D match to TRBD1 (5 bases). Trimming stripped 5 bases from V and 5 bases from J, with 15 bases between. Germline CDR1 and CDR2: SEHNR and FQNEAQ (reference sequence). The CDR3 extends over 14 amino acids. DNA of the CDR3: TGTGCCAGCAGCCCTGCGGGGGGTGGTTATGGCTACACCTTC. Amino acid sequence: CASSPAGGGYGYTF. The whole variable domain, filled in from reference TRBV7-9 and TRBJ1-2, reads DTGVSQNPRHKITKRGQNVTFRCDPISEHNRLYWYRQTLGQGPEFLTYFQNEAQLEKSRLLSDRFSAERPKGSFSTLEIQRTEQGDSAMYLCASSPAGGGYGYTFGSGTRLTVV.

V is TRBV5-1 and J is TRBJ1-6, with D possibly matching TRBD1 (6 bases). The CDR3 runs to 14 residues. Trimming pared 4 bases from V and 6 bases from J, leaving 11 bases between. Germline-derived CDR1 and CDR2 are SGHRS and YFSETQ. The CDR3 protein is CASSETGTNSPLHF. In DNA, the CDR3 is TGCGCCAGCAGCGAGACAGGAACTAATTCACCCCTCCACTTT.

This sequence joins TRBV5-1 and TRBJ2-2, with TRBD1 matching 8 bases. CDR1 and CDR2 from the germline V gene are SGHRS and YFSETQ. With V trimmed by 2 bases and J by 2 bases, 2 bases remained unmatched. The CDR3 is 15 residues long. The CDR3 DNA reads TGCGCCAGCAGCTTTGGACAGGGAAACACCGGGGAGCTGTTTTTT. It is translated as CASSFGQGNTGELFF.

The rearrangement links TRBV28 to TRBJ1-2; no firm D call. Germline-derived CDR1 and CDR2 are MDHEN and SYDVKM. Between the trimmed V and J ends, which lost 2 bases and 2 bases, there was a span of 3 bases. The CDR3 sequence is 12 residues long. The CDR3 DNA reads TGTGCCAGCAGTTTAAAGAACTATGGCTACACCTTC. Translating it yields CASSLKNYGYTF.

With respect to this clonotype: The junction departs from germline at one end; a sequencing error may be responsible. This chain links TRBV19 with TRBJ2-1; 8 bases map to TRBD1. There are 13 residues in the CDR3. CDR1 and CDR2 from the germline V gene are LNHDA and SQIVND (reference sequence). Here the CDR3 DNA reads TGTGCCGGTAGTTTACAGGGGGTAGGGGAGCAGTTCTTC. Translating it yields CAGSLQGVGEQFF.

This clonotype was counted a single time. This chain links TRBV12-3 or TRBV12-4 with TRBJ2-2; D is perhaps TRBD1 (6 bases). The V gene lost 6 bases and the J gene lost 5 bases, with 10 bases spanning the gap. The CDR3 totals 13 residues. The CDR3 loop reads CASRRTGTGELFF. DNA for the CDR3: TGTGCCAGCAGGCGAACAGGGACCGGGGAGCTGTTTTTT.

This clonotype showed up just once. The chain joins TRBV7-2 to TRBJ2-3; D gene unclear. The CDR3 consists of 12 residues. V lost 5 bases to trimming and J lost 3 bases, with 6 bases between them. Per germline, CDR1 SGHTA and CDR2 FQGNSA. CDR3 amino acids: CASSIGTDTQYF. CDR3 sequence (DNA): TGTGCCAGCAGCATCGGGACAGATACGCAGTATTTT.

The V call is TRBV15, the J call TRBJ2-1, with D hard to call. Germline assignment: CDR1 LNHNV and CDR2 YYDKDF (reference sequence). The CDR3 contains 14 residues. V was cut by 3 bases and J by 2 bases, with 8 bases left in between. CDR3 in DNA: TGTGCCACCAGCAGGATTAGGACCTACAATGAGCAGTTCTTC. As protein: CATSRIRTYNEQFF.